The T cell receptor beta chain under discussion was sequenced for a study of cytomegalovirus exposure and HLA in healthy donors. Study conclusions and caveats: A link between a missense DCLRE1C variant and TCR beta V- and J-gene trimming emerged from a later analysis. Equally common other TCR beta chains were less clonally expanded than HLA-associated ones, a later analysis found. When presence/absence was analysed, sequencing depth was taken to be roughly uniform across donors. Cytomegalovirus status was reportedly diagnosed by the classifier with high specificity and sensitivity.

In the case of this clone: Antigen: not known.

Trimming at V came to 5 bases and at J to 1 base, leaving 7 bases not matched to a gene. CDR3 length: 15 residues. The germline V gene has CDR1 SGHTA and CDR2 FQGTGA. This PCR relied on a set of 60 Vbeta primers and 13 Jbeta primers. This table comes from immunoSEQ multiplex PCR, and its TCRdb copy is limited to in-frame clones, with some not included. Here the sample spans 150,000 to 200,000 clones, almost 80% being singletons. This TCR was recovered from a woman in her 50s in good health and CMV-seropositive. This chain uses TRBV7-3 with TRBJ1-1, with 7 bases fitting TRBD1. What was sequenced was PBMCs. This CDR3 reads CASSARQGSNTEAFF. CDR3 sequence (DNA): TGTGCCAGCAGCGCTCGACAGGGATCGAACACTGAAGCTTTCTTT.